The next 23 T cell receptor beta chains were all read from a single sample in a study of T-cell reconstitution after alpha-beta-depleted transplantation in children. Unique molecular identifiers were incorporated into the prepared TCRbeta library. MiXCR, applied by TCRdb to the PCR reads, yields one record per CDR3 protein. The sample has fewer than 700,000 distinct CDR3 sequences, 23% seen once. Sequencing was performed on PBMCs, mostly from graft donor cells, taken 360 days after TCRalphabeta/CD19-depleted stem cell transplant. The receptors were sampled from a boy in the first two years of life who had a stem cell transplant for acute myeloid leukemia, so the T cells may come from the graft donor.

This clonotype occurred many times. The chain employs TRBV11-2 and TRBJ1-6, with 7 bases aligning to TRBD1. The germline V gene has CDR1 SGHAT and CDR2 FQNNGV. The CDR3 length is 15 residues. Trimming removed 4 bases from V and 7 bases from J; junction bases left unmatched: 7. DNA of the CDR3: TGTGCCAGCAGCTCCAGACAGGGTGACAATTCACCCCTCCACTTT. Encoded protein: CASSSRQGDNSPLHF.

The gene calls are TRBV5-1 and TRBJ2-3; weak D call: TRBD2 (7 bases). V dropped 0 bases and J dropped 2 bases, with 13 bases sitting between them. CDR3 size: 16 residues. From germline, CDR1 is SGHRS and CDR2 YFSETQ. The CDR3 bases are TGCGCCAGCAGCTTGGGGTTCCGGGGGGCCACAGATACGCAGTATTTT. Translated, it gives CASSLGFRGATDTQYF.

This clonotype was seen repeatedly, ten times or more. This chain links TRBV28 with TRBJ1-2; no clear D. The germline V and J ends were trimmed by 6 bases and 6 bases, with 11 bases remaining between them. This CDR3 has 12 amino acids. Germline CDR1 and CDR2: MDHEN and SYDVKM. The CDR3 spells CASRSDPHGYTF. The CDR3 DNA sequence: TGTGCCAGCAGATCAGATCCACATGGCTACACCTTC.

This clonotype was observed a handful of times. J is TRBJ2-7 and V is TRBV21-1; TRBD1 is taken as the D call from the table, unchecked against the DNA. TRBV21-1 is described as a pseudogene. CDR3 size: 17 residues. The CDR3 spells CASTLRAAGQVAYEQYV. CDR3 nucleotides: TGTGCCAGCACCTTAAGGGCAGCGGGACAGGTGGCCTACGAGCAGTACGTC.

The CDR3 DNA reads as TGCGCCAGCAGAGTCAATCGATCCCGGATTGCGGGGGATCAAGAGACCCAGTACTTC. This sequence encodes CASRVNRSRIAGDQETQYF. J is TRBJ2-5 and V is TRBV23-1, with TRBD2 matching 7 bases. TRBV23-1 is flagged as an ORF with uncertain function. Trimming at V came to 6 bases and at J to 2 bases, leaving 21 bases not matched to a gene. This CDR3 region has 19 residues.

This clonotype occurred many times. The V and J genes are TRBV20-1 and TRBJ2-7; 7 bases match TRBD1. V lost 6 bases and J lost 3; bases outside the gene matches: 5. The CDR3 is 12 amino acids. The germline gives CDR1 DFQATT, CDR2 SNEGSKA (reference sequence). The CDR3 here is CSASTGIYEQYV. CDR3 DNA: TGCAGTGCCTCGACAGGGATCTACGAGCAGTACGTC.

The rearrangement uses TRBV28 and TRBJ1-2; D ambiguous. Trimming pared 3 bases from V and 0 bases from J, leaving 11 bases between. From germline, CDR1 is MDHEN and CDR2 SYDVKM. The CDR3 is made up of 15 amino acids. The CDR3 region has the DNA TGTGCCAGCAGTTTTCTCGGCCTAGCTAACTATGGCTACACCTTC. Translation: CASSFLGLANYGYTF.

CDR3 DNA: TGTGCCAGCAGCCAGGCCGGGACTATGATGGAGACCCAGTACTTC. Translation: CASSQAGTMMETQYF. The V and J genes are TRBV4-2 and TRBJ2-5; 7 bases line up with TRBD2. The V segment lost 3 bases and the J segment 5 bases; nucleotides outside the gene matches: 9. The CDR3 spans 15 residues. The germline CDR1 and CDR2 sequences are LGHNA and YNFKEQ.

The chain carries TRBV6-4 and TRBJ1-5; the match to TRBD1 covers 9 bases. CDR3 size: 17 residues. The germline V gene has CDR1 MRHNA and CDR2 SNTAGT. The trim removed 6 bases at V and 2 bases at J, leaving 11 bases unmatched. The CDR3 loop reads CASRDRGRPWGNQPQHF. The CDR3 DNA follows: TGTGCCAGCAGGGACAGGGGCCGCCCGTGGGGCAATCAGCCCCAGCATTTT.

In its sample, this clonotype was seen many times. The CDR3, as DNA: TGTGCTAGTGGTTTGGTCGGCGGACCTGGGGATGAGCAGTTCTTC. Protein: CASGLVGGPGDEQFF. V is TRBV12-5 and J is TRBJ2-1; D is undetermined. The germline gives CDR1 LGHNT, CDR2 FRNRAP. The V and J ends lost 0 bases and 8 bases respectively, with 14 bases between them. This CDR3 region has 15 residues.

This clonotype was picked up a small number of times. The V and J genes are TRBV18 and TRBJ1-3; 7 bases line up with TRBD1. CDR1 and CDR2 from the germline V gene are KGHSH and LQKENI. V shed 2 bases and J 1 base; nucleotides not matched to a gene: 5. This CDR3 is 16 amino acids long. CDR3 loop: CASSPFDRASGNTIYF. As DNA, the CDR3 is TGTGCCAGCTCACCATTCGACAGGGCGTCTGGAAACACCATATATTTT. The variable domain in full, completed from reference TRBV18 and TRBJ1-3, reads NAGVMQNPRHLVRRRGQEARLRCSPMKGHSHVYWYRQLPEEGLKFMVYLQKENIIDESGMPKERFSAEFPKEGPSILRIQQVVRGDSAAYFCASSPFDRASGNTIYFGEGSWLTVV.

V and J are TRBV12-3 or TRBV12-4 and TRBJ1-4, with D unresolved. The CDR3 totals 14 residues. Trimming took off 4 bases at V and 3 bases at J, with 9 bases between the two ends. CDR3 nucleotide sequence: TGTGCCAGCAGTTACGACCGAGCTAATGAAAAACTGTTTTTT. Translation: CASSYDRANEKLFF.

V and J are TRBV25-1 and TRBJ2-7; 7 bases map to TRBD1. This CDR3 comprises 14 residues. Per the germline V gene, CDR1 is MGHDK and CDR2 is SYGVNS. Germline trimming cut 4 bases from V and 0 bases from J; bases unmatched to any gene: 3. CDR3 in amino acids: CASSAGTASYEQYF. In DNA form, the CDR3 reads TGTGCCAGCAGTGCCGGGACAGCCTCCTACGAGCAGTACTTC.

This clonotype appeared many times. This rearrangement joins TRBV10-3 to TRBJ1-5, with TRBD1 as a possible D gene (5 bases). This CDR3 has 13 amino acids. Deletions cut 7 bases from V and 0 bases from J, with 7 bases between. Germline CDR1 and CDR2: ENHRY and SYGVKD. Written as DNA, the CDR3 is TGTGCCATCAAGGGGAGTAGCAATCAGCCCCAGCATTTT. It encodes CAIKGSSNQPQHF.

CDR3 nucleotides: TGCAGTGTGGGGTTACTAGCGGGGGAAAGCTCCTACAATGAGCAGTTCTTC. Translating it yields CSVGLLAGESSYNEQFF. V gene TRBV20-1 combines with J gene TRBJ2-1, with 11 bases that match TRBD2. The germline V gene has CDR1 DFQATT and CDR2 SNEGSKA (reference sequence). Trimming removed 7 bases from V and 0 bases from J; junction bases left unmatched: 11. The CDR3 is made up of 17 amino acids.

This clonotype was detected a few times. The chain combines TRBV19 with TRBJ2-7; the match to TRBD2 covers 7 bases. The CDR3 has 12 residues. V was pared by 7 bases and J by 6 bases, with 6 bases of the junction left unmatched. Germline CDR1 reads LNHDA; CDR2 reads SQIVND (reference sequence). The chain's CDR3 is CASTPWGGEQYV. The CDR3 nucleotides read TGTGCCAGTACCCCGTGGGGGGGCGAGCAGTACGTC.

This clonotype was detected only a few times. The limits of the CDR3 on the DNA are not certain, so only TCRdb's listed CDR3 is given. V and J are TRBV7-5 and TRBJ2-3; the table gives TRBD2 as D, unverified against the DNA. TRBV7-5 is flagged as a pseudogene. The CDR3 is 20 amino acids in total, end residues counted. CDR3 region: CISVSEALTRQSPSTDTQYF.

The chain recombines TRBV14 with TRBJ2-5, with TRBD2 matching over 8 bases. Germline V gives CDR1 SGHDN, CDR2 FVKESK. V shed 0 bases and J 5 bases; nucleotides not matched to a gene: 5. The CDR3 extends over 15 amino acids. The CDR3 DNA reads as TGTGCCAGCAGCCAAGATGGGACTAGTTGGGAGACCCAGTACTTC. Protein: CASSQDGTSWETQYF.

This clonotype was picked up many times. The chain employs TRBV20-1 and TRBJ2-7; TRBD2 is a possible D gene (6 bases). The CDR3 loop spans 15 amino acids. The germline CDR1 and CDR2 sequences are DFQATT and SNEGSKA (reference sequence). V lost 0 bases and J lost 4, with 16 bases in between. The CDR3 reads CSARDHSGPLYEQYF. For the CDR3, the DNA is TGCAGTGCTAGAGACCATAGCGGACCCCTGTACGAGCAGTACTTC.

This clonotype has only a few counts. The V call is TRBV5-6, the J call TRBJ2-7; D is uncertain. The germline CDR1 and CDR2 sequences are SGHDT and YYEEEE. The CDR3 has 16 amino acids. V was trimmed by 4 bases and J by 2 bases, leaving 19 bases between them. CDR3 loop: CASSGVVPGPTYEQYF. The CDR3, as DNA: TGTGCCAGCAGCGGTGTGGTGCCAGGTCCAACCTACGAGCAGTACTTC.

The sample holds a few counts of this clonotype. V is TRBV20-1 and J is TRBJ2-4; 9 bases are a match to TRBD2. The junction had 9 bases not matched to a gene; V was cut back by 2 bases and J by 1 base. The V gene's germline CDR1 is DFQATT and CDR2 SNEGSKA (reference sequence). There are 17 residues in the CDR3. The CDR3 here is CSARTLAGAGAKNIQYF. The CDR3 coding sequence is TGCAGTGCTAGAACCTTAGCGGGGGCAGGGGCCAAAAACATTCAGTACTTC.

This clonotype came up a few times. V usage is TRBV5-1 and J usage is TRBJ2-7; 8 bases are shared with TRBD1. This CDR3 contains 15 residues. V gave up 2 bases and J gave up 3 bases; unmatched junction bases: 7. From germline, CDR1 is SGHRS and CDR2 YFSETQ. CDR3 protein: CASSFGQGSYYEQYV. CDR3 sequence (DNA): TGCGCCAGCAGCTTCGGACAGGGCTCCTACTACGAGCAGTACGTC.

The rearrangement joins TRBV7-6 to TRBJ2-7; 10 nucleotides align to TRBD2. This CDR3 region has 20 residues. The V gene's germline CDR1 is SGHVS and CDR2 FNYEAQ. Losses at the gene ends were 2 bases for V and 0 bases for J; bases not matched to a gene: 16. The CDR3 reads CASSLSRASGGLNSSYEQYF. The CDR3 DNA reads as TGTGCCAGCAGCTTATCGCGGGCTAGCGGGGGCCTAAACAGCTCCTACGAGCAGTACTTC.